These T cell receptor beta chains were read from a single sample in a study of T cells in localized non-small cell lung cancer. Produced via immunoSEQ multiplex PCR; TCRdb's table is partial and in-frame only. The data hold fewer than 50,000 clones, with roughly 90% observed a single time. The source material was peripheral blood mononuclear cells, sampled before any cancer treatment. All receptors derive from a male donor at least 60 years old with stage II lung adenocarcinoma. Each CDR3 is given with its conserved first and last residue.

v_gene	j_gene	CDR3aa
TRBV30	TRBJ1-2	CAWSPKAGSNYGYTF
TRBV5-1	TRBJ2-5	CASSLGQGLETQYF
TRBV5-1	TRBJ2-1	CASSLAGLAGGNEQFF
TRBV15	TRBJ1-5	CATSRDRTGNQPQHF
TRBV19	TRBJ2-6	CASSAGAGISGANVLTF
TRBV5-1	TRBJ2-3	CASKGQGASTDTQYF
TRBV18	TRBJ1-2	CASSPAGGGSNYGYTF
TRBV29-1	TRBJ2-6	CSAMAGANVLTF
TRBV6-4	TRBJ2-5	CASRGPGGTQYF
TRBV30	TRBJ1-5	CAWSPGQPNQPQHF
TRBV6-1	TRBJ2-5	CASSVLTGEETQYF
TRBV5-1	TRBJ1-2	CASSSVEGFVDGYTF
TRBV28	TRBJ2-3	CASSFPQSSTDTQYF
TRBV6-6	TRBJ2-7	CASSRTSPHEQYF
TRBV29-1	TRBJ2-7	CSVRESGAPGEQYF
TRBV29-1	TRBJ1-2	CSADTGLDYGYTF